The 7 T cell receptor beta chains below were found in one sample sequenced in a study of control samples from healthy donors and cancer patients. The method was immunoSEQ multiplex PCR; TCRdb's version includes in-frame clones alone and lacks a portion of them. The sample has about 51,000 clones, approximately 91% seen once. Sequencing was carried out using PBMCs. The receptors were sampled from a man aged 45-60 years with head and neck cancer.

The CDR3 DNA sequence: TGTGCCAGCAGTCCATCCCGATGGACCCAGCATTTT. This gives the protein CASSPSRWTQHF. The gene calls are TRBV12-3 or TRBV12-4 and TRBJ1-5; D gene uncertain. The CDR3 spans 12 residues. V lost 5 bases and J lost 11, with 13 bases in between.

The chain is built from TRBV9 and TRBJ2-1; D unresolved. Trimming took 0 bases from V and 8 from J, leaving 6 bases between them. CDR3 length: 12 residues. Germline assignment: CDR1 SGDLS and CDR2 YYNGEE. The CDR3 is CASSVDPYEQFF. The CDR3 region has the DNA TGTGCCAGCAGCGTAGACCCCTATGAGCAGTTCTTC.

This chain links TRBV9 with TRBJ2-7; the match to TRBD1 covers 7 bases. This CDR3 has 16 residues. Germline lookup yields CDR1 SGDLS and CDR2 YYNGEE. J lost 0 bases, V lost 6 bases, and 12 bases had no gene match. The CDR3 sequence is CASTPRDRAGSYEQYF. Written as DNA, the CDR3 is TGTGCCAGCACCCCAAGAGACAGGGCTGGCTCCTACGAGCAGTACTTC.

The J gene is TRBJ1-2, the V gene TRBV6-5, with TRBD1 as a possible D gene (5 bases). CDR3 length: 13 residues. V was trimmed by 2 bases and J by 5 bases, leaving 9 bases between them. The germline V gene has CDR1 MNHEY and CDR2 SVGAGI. CDR3 DNA: TGTGCCAGCAGTTACGGGGGTTGGTATGGCTACACCTTC. Translating it yields CASSYGGWYGYTF.

This clone has just a few counts. The chain joins TRBV11-2 to TRBJ1-3; perhaps TRBD1 as D (5 bases). Germline assignment: CDR1 SGHAT and CDR2 FQNNGV. V was cut by 5 bases and J by 2 bases, with 13 bases left in between. The CDR3 covers 15 residues. In nucleotides, the CDR3 is TGTGCCAGCAGCCAGACCAGGGTGGCTGGAAACACCATATATTTT. Translated: CASSQTRVAGNTIYF.

V and J are TRBV3-1 (or the pseudogene TRBV3-2) and TRBJ1-2; D possibly corresponds to TRBD1 (6 bases). The CDR3 is 15 residues long. The germline CDR1 and CDR2 sequences are LGHDT and YNNKEL (reference sequence). The V end lost 2 bases, the J end lost 8 bases, and 18 bases lay between the germline ends. The CDR3 loop is CASSQLPDTGIGYTF. Written as DNA, the CDR3 is TGTGCCAGCAGCCAACTGCCCGATACAGGGATCGGCTACACCTTC.

The rearrangement uses TRBV9 and TRBJ2-5; 7 nucleotides line up with TRBD1. V was pared by 4 bases and J by 5 bases, with 11 bases of the junction left unmatched. The CDR3 covers 15 residues. Germline CDR1 SGDLS, CDR2 YYNGEE. This chain's CDR3 is CASSIEGASFETQYF. The CDR3 DNA sequence: TGTGCCAGCAGCATCGAGGGGGCTAGTTTTGAGACCCAGTACTTC.